The T cell receptor beta chain described here comes from a study of shared clonotypes between healthy human individuals. Study summary: CD4 naive cells filled three plates per donor, CD4 memory three, CD8 naive two and CD8 memory one.

TCRdb's copy holds only in-frame clones and misses some; the assay was immunoSEQ multiplex PCR. The repertoire holds fewer than 3 million clones, with around 90% as singletons. Points on this clone: An end of the junction does not agree with germline; a read error may underlie this.

There are 15 residues in the CDR3. Germline V gives CDR1 SGHNT, CDR2 YENEEA. Every contributor of samples was a Caucasian grown-up residing in Nashville, Tennessee. Material for sequencing was naive CD4+ T cells from PBMCs. Subset: CD45RA+ positively selected. The clonotype was recovered from a man aged 18-30 years in good health. Some clones in this sample may be carry-over from other donors' samples. The V and J genes are TRBV11-3 and TRBJ2-7; a possible D gene is TRBD1 (7 bases). The CDR3 DNA is TGTGCCAGCAGTTTAGGAGGGGACAGTCCATACGAGCAGTACTTC. Its translation is CASSLGGDSPYEQYF.